The 19 T cell receptor beta chains reported below all come from one sample, sequenced in a study of blood T cell repertoires in COVID-19. Only in-frame clones appear in the TCRdb table, and some are missing; sequencing was by immunoSEQ multiplex PCR. The sample holds 250,000 or so clones, about 82% seen once. Input material: PBMCs or T cells enriched from blood (not recorded which). The receptors come from a woman aged 45-60 years who had recovered from COVID-19.

To note about this clone: Other DNA variants within this sample encode the same CDR3. The chain links TRBV7-8 to TRBJ1-2; TRBD1 is a possible D gene (6 bases). Germline V CDR1 and CDR2: SGHVS, FQNEAQ. The CDR3 sequence is 12 residues long. The V gene lost 5 bases and the J gene lost 5 bases, with 9 bases spanning the gap. CDR3: CASSLQGYGYTF. The CDR3 DNA reads as TGTGCCAGCAGCCTGCAGGGGTATGGCTACACCTTC.

The table lists this clone with a count of one. V gene TRBV6-4 combines with J gene TRBJ2-1; 11 nucleotides align to TRBD2. J was trimmed by 6 bases and V by 11 bases; bases with no gene match: 6. CDR1 is MRHNA and CDR2 is SNTAGT in the germline V gene. The CDR3 has 13 residues. As DNA, the CDR3 is TGTGCCGTACTAGCGGGAGAGTTCAATGAGCAGTTCTTC. Its translation: CAVLAGEFNEQFF.

The rearrangement links TRBV18 to TRBJ1-6; a weak D match, TRBD1 (5 bases). There are 15 residues in the CDR3. The germline gives CDR1 KGHSH, CDR2 LQKENI. With 3 bases removed from V and 5 bases from J, the gap between germline ends came to 11 bases. As DNA, the CDR3 is TGTGCCAGCTCACCCCACAGGACGAATAATTCACCCCTCCACTTT. It yields the protein CASSPHRTNNSPLHF.

The chain carries TRBV5-1 and TRBJ1-1; TRBD1 might be the D (5 bases). The germline V gene has CDR1 SGHRS and CDR2 YFSETQ. This CDR3 comprises 12 residues. The ends were cut back, 3 bases at V and 7 bases at J, with 10 bases in the middle. The CDR3: CASSSGHLEAFF. The DNA of the CDR3 is TGCGCCAGCAGCTCTGGACACCTTGAAGCTTTCTTT.

This rearrangement joins TRBV9 to TRBJ1-3; D might be TRBD1 (5 bases). Germline values: CDR1 SGDLS, CDR2 YYNGEE. The CDR3 length is 15 residues. With 0 bases removed from V and 0 bases from J, the gap between germline ends came to 7 bases. The CDR3: CASSVGTNSGNTIYF. The CDR3 DNA reads as TGTGCCAGCAGCGTAGGGACAAACTCTGGAAACACCATATATTTT. Based on the CDR3 plus reference TRBV9 and TRBJ1-3, the full variable domain is DSGVTQTPKHLITATGQRVTLRCSPRSGDLSVYWYQQSLDQGLQFLIQYYNGEERAKGNILERFSAQQFPDLHSELNLSSLELGDSALYFCASSVGTNSGNTIYFGEGSWLTVV.

The rearrangement links TRBV7-8 to TRBJ2-7; TRBD2 is a possible D gene (6 bases). The CDR3 extends over 14 amino acids. From germline, CDR1 is SGHVS and CDR2 FQNEAQ. V shed 1 base and J shed 4 bases, with 11 bases lying between them. The CDR3 DNA is TGTGCCAGCAGCTTAGGATCGGGGGTGTACGAGCAGTACTTC. Encoded protein: CASSLGSGVYEQYF.

The CDR3 bases are TGTGCCAGTAGTATTGGGACTTCGACTAACACCGGGGAGCTGTTTTTT. It translates to CASSIGTSTNTGELFF. The chain has TRBV19 and TRBJ2-2; TRBD2 might be the D (6 bases). Trimming removed 3 bases from V and 2 bases from J, with 13 bases in between. This CDR3 spans 16 amino acids. The germline V gene has CDR1 LNHDA and CDR2 SQIVND (reference sequence). The variable domain in full, with the rest retrieved from reference TRBV19 and TRBJ2-2, is DGGITQSPKYLFRKEGQNVTLSCEQNLNHDAMYWYRQDPGQGLRLIYYSQIVNDFQKGDIAEGYSVSREKKESFPLTVTSAQKNPTAFYLCASSIGTSTNTGELFFGEGSRLTVL.

The gene calls are TRBV11-2 and TRBJ1-6, with no clear D. CDR1 is SGHAT and CDR2 is FQNNGV in the germline V gene. The CDR3 consists of 15 residues. V was clipped by 0 bases and J by 9 bases, with 12 bases between them. The CDR3 is CASSLDDPGLSPLHF. CDR3 coding DNA: TGTGCCAGCAGCTTAGATGACCCAGGTCTTTCACCCCTCCACTTT.

The rearrangement links TRBV28 to TRBJ2-5; 11 positions match TRBD2. Germline V lookup: CDR1 MDHEN, CDR2 SYDVKM. V shed 6 bases and J 1 base; nucleotides not matched to a gene: 7. The length of the CDR3 is 16 residues. Written as DNA, the CDR3 is TGTGCCAGCAGATTGAGACTAGCGGGAATCCAAGAGACCCAGTACTTC. Translating gives CASRLRLAGIQETQYF.

This chain joins TRBV27 and TRBJ2-1, with 10 bases identical to TRBD1. CDR1 is MNHEY and CDR2 is SMNVEV in the germline V gene (reference sequence). V shed 7 bases and J 7 bases; nucleotides not matched to a gene: 7. This CDR3 comprises 14 residues. For the CDR3, the DNA is TGTGCCAGCACCAGACAGGGGGCGGGAAATGAGCAGTTCTTC. Translating gives CASTRQGAGNEQFF.

This rearrangement joins TRBV6-5 to TRBJ2-1; D possibly corresponds to TRBD2 (5 bases). V lost 8 bases and J lost 2, with 10 bases in between. CDR3 length: 13 residues. Looked up from germline, CDR1 is MNHEY and CDR2 is SVGAGI. The CDR3 nucleotides are TGTGCCAGCGGAAGAGGGCCCTACAATGAGCAGTTCTTC. Translation gives CASGRGPYNEQFF.

The chain links TRBV6-5 to TRBJ2-2; D is undetermined. Trimming removed 6 bases from V and 1 base from J, with 12 bases in between. Germline CDR1 reads MNHEY; CDR2 reads SVGAGI. CDR3 length: 15 amino acids. For the CDR3, the DNA is TGTGCCAGCAGCCGCGACTGGATGAACACCGGGGAGCTGTTTTTT. Protein: CASSRDWMNTGELFF.

This chain connects TRBV7-2 to TRBJ2-7, with 9 bases identical to TRBD2. The CDR3 is 16 amino acids. Germline lookup yields CDR1 SGHTA and CDR2 FQGNSA. V lost 5 bases and J lost 0; bases outside the gene matches: 8. The CDR3: CASSKGLAGNSYEQYF. In DNA form, the CDR3 reads TGTGCCAGCAGCAAAGGGCTAGCGGGGAACTCCTACGAGCAGTACTTC.

The chain links TRBV5-1 to TRBJ2-6; D perhaps matches TRBD2 (6 bases). Per the germline V gene, CDR1 is SGHRS and CDR2 is YFSETQ. The CDR3 sequence is 17 residues long. The V and J ends lost 1 base and 3 bases respectively, with 14 bases between them. In nucleotides, the CDR3 is TGCGCCAGCAGCTTGCACCGGGGGTTGTATGGGGCCAACGTCCTGACTTTC. It is translated as CASSLHRGLYGANVLTF.

CDR3 loop: CASQRGNYGYTF. The CDR3 nucleotides are TGTGCCAGCCAAAGGGGGAACTATGGCTACACCTTC. V gene TRBV12-3 or TRBV12-4 combines with J gene TRBJ1-2, with TRBD1 as a possible D gene (6 bases). With 8 bases removed from V and 2 bases from J, the gap between germline ends came to 9 bases. The CDR3 spans 12 residues.

The chain links TRBV5-1 to TRBJ2-1; tentative D call: TRBD2 (6 bases). CDR1 and CDR2 (germline): SGHRS, YFSETQ. The CDR3 has 14 residues. V was cut by 0 bases and J by 8 bases, with 12 bases left in between. CDR3 residues: CASSLVPGGYEQFF. Written as DNA, the CDR3 is TGCGCCAGCAGCTTGGTTCCCGGAGGGTATGAGCAGTTCTTC.

This chain connects TRBV14 to TRBJ2-7, with unresolved D. Looked up from germline, CDR1 is SGHDN and CDR2 is FVKESK. Trimming took 3 bases from V and 0 from J, leaving 12 bases between them. This CDR3 contains 15 residues. The chain's CDR3 is CASSQGRMSSYEQYF. Written as DNA, the CDR3 is TGTGCCAGCAGCCAGGGCAGGATGAGCTCCTACGAGCAGTACTTC.

This chain links TRBV30 with TRBJ1-6; 9 bases are a match to TRBD1. The CDR3 length is 14 residues. Germline V gene lookup returns CDR1 GTSNPN and CDR2 SVGIG (reference sequence). V gave up 4 bases and J gave up 9 bases; unmatched junction bases: 7. The CDR3 spells CAWMWDRVSSPLHF. CDR3 coding DNA: TGTGCCTGGATGTGGGACAGGGTTTCTTCACCCCTCCACTTT.

The genes are TRBV4-1 and TRBJ1-1; D gene uncertain. Germline V lookup: CDR1 MGHRA, CDR2 YSYEKL. V shed 1 base and J shed 0 bases, with 9 bases lying between them. This CDR3 comprises 15 residues. CDR3 nucleotide sequence: TGCGCCAGCAGCCAAGTCGGGTGGCTGAACACTGAAGCTTTCTTT. The encoded protein is CASSQVGWLNTEAFF.